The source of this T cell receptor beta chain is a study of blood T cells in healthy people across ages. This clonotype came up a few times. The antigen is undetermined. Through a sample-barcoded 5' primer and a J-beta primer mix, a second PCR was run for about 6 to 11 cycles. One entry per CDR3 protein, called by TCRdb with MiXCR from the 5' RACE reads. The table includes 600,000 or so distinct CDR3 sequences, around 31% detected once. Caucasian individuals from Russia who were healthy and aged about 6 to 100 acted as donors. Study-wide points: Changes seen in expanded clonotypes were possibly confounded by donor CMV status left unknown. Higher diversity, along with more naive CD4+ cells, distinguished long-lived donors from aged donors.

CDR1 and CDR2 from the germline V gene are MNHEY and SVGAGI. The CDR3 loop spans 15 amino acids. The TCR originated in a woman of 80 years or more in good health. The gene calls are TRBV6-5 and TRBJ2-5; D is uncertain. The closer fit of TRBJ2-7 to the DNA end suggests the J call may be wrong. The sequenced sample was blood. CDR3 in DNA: TGTGCCAGCAGTTACGGGGATCCCCACTACTACGAGCAGTACTTC. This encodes CASSYGDPHYYEQYF.